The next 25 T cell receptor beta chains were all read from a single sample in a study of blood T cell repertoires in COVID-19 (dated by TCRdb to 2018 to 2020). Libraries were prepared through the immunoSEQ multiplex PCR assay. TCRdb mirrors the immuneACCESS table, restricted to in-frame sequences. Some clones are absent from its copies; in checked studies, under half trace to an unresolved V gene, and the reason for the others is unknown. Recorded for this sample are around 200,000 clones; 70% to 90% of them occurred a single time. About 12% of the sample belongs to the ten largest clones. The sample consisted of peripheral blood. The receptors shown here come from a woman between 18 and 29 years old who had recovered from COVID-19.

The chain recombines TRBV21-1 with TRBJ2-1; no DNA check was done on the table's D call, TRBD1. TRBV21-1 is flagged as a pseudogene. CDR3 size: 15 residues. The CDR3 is CASLEGQGRDNEQFF. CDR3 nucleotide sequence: TGTGCCAGTCTAGAGGGACAGGGAAGGGACAATGAGCAGTTCTTC.

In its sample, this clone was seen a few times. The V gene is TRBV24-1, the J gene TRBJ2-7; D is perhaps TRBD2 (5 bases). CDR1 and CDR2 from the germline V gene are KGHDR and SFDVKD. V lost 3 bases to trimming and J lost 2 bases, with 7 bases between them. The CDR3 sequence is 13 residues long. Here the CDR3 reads CATSDAGTYEQYF. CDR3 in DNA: TGTGCCACCAGTGATGCCGGGACCTACGAGCAGTACTTC.

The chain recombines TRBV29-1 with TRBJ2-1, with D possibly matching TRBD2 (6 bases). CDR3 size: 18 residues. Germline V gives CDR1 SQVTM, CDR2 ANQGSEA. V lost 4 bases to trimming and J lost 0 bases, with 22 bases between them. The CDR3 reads CSVAGLAQMNPSYNEQFF. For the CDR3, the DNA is TGCAGCGTTGCGGGCCTAGCGCAAATGAATCCCTCCTACAATGAGCAGTTCTTC.

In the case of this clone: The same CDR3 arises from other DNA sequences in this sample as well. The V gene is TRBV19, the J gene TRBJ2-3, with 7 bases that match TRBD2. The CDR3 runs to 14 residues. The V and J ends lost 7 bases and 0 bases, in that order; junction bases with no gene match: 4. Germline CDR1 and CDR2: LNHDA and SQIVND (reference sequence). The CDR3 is CASTPSGSTDTQYF. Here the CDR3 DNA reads TGTGCCAGTACCCCTAGCGGAAGCACAGATACGCAGTATTTT.

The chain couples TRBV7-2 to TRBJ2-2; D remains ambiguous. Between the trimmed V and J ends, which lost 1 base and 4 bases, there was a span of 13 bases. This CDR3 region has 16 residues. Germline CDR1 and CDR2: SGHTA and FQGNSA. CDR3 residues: CASSLGAAATTGELFF. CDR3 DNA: TGTGCCAGCAGCTTAGGGGCCGCTGCGACCACCGGGGAGCTGTTTTTT.

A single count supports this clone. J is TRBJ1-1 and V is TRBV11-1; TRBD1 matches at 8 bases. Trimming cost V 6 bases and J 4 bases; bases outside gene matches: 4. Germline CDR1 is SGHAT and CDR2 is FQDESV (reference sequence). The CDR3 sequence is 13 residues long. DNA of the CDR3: TGTGCCAGCAGACCTACAGGGGGCACTGAAGCTTTCTTT. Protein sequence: CASRPTGGTEAFF. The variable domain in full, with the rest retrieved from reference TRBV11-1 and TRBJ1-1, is EAEVAQSPRYKITEKSQAVAFWCDPISGHATLYWYRQILGQGPELLVQFQDESVVDDSQLPKDRFSAERLKGVDSTLKIQPAELGDSAMYLCASRPTGGTEAFFGQGTRLTVV.

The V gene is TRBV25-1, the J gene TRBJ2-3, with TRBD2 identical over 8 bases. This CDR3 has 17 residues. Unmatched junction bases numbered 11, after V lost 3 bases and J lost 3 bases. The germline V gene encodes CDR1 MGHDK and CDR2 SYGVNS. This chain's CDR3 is CASSDPPGLEHTDTQYF. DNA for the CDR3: TGTGCCAGCAGTGACCCTCCGGGACTAGAGCATACAGATACGCAGTATTTT.

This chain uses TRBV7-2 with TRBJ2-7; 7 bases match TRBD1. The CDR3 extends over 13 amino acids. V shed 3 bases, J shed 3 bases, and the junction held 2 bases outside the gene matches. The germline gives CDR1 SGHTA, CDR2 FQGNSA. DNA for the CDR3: TGTGCCAGCAGCTTGGGACAGCACTACGAGCAGTACTTC. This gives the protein CASSLGQHYEQYF.

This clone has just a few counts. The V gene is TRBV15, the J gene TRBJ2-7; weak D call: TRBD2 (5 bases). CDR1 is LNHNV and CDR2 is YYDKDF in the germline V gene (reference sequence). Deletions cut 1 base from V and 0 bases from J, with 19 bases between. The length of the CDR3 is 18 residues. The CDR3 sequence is CATSRVRVAIGDSYEQYF. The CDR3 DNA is TGTGCCACCAGCAGAGTTCGCGTTGCAATCGGGGACTCCTACGAGCAGTACTTC.

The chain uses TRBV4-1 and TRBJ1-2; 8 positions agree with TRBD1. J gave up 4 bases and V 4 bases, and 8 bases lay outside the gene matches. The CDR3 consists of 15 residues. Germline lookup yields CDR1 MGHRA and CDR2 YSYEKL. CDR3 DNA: TGCGCCAGCAGCCTTGGACAGGGTGATTTCTATGGCTACACCTTC. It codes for CASSLGQGDFYGYTF.

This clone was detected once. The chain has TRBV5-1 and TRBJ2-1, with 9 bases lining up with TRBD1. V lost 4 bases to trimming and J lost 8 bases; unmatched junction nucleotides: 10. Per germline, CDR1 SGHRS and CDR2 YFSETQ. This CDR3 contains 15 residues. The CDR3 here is CASSPPGTGNDEQFF. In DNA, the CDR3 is TGCGCCAGCAGCCCACCCGGGACAGGGAACGATGAGCAGTTCTTC.

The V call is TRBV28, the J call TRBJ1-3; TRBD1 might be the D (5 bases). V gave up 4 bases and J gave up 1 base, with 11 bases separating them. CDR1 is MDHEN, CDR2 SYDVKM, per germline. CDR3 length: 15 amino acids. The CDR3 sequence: CASSSLTASGNTIYF. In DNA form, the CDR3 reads TGTGCCAGCAGTTCGCTGACAGCTTCTGGAAACACCATATATTTT.

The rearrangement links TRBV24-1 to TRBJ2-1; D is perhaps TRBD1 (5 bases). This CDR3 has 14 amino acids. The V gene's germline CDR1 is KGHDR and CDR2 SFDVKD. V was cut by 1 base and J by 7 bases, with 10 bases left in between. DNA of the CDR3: TGTGCCACCAGTGATTTTGTGAAGGGGAATGAGCAGTTCTTC. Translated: CATSDFVKGNEQFF.

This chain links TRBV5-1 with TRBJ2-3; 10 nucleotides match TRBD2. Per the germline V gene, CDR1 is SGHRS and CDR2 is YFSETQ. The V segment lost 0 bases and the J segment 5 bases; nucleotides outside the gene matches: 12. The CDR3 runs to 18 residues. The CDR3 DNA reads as TGCGCCAGCAGCTTGGCCAACGGAGCGGGAGGGCCAGGAGATACGCAGTATTTT. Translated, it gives CASSLANGAGGPGDTQYF.

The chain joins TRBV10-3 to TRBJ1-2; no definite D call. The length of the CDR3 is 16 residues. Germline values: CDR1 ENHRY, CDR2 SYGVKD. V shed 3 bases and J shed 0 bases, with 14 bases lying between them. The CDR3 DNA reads TGTGCCATCAGTGATCCCCCTCGACTGTCTAACTATGGCTACACCTTC. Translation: CAISDPPRLSNYGYTF.

DNA of the CDR3: TGTGCCAGCAGGGTCCAAAATGAGGGCGAGCAGTACTTC. This encodes CASRVQNEGEQYF. J is TRBJ2-7 and V is TRBV6-5; weak D call: TRBD2 (5 bases). CDR1 is MNHEY, CDR2 SVGAGI, per germline. V was clipped by 6 bases and J by 6 bases, with 15 bases between them. This CDR3 spans 13 amino acids.

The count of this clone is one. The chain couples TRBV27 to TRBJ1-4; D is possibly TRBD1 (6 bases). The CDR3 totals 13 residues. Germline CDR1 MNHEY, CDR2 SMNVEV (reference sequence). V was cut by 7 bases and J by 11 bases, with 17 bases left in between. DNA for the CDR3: TGTGCCAGCAAAAATCCCGGGACAATGAAACTGTTTTTT. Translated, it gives CASKNPGTMKLFF.

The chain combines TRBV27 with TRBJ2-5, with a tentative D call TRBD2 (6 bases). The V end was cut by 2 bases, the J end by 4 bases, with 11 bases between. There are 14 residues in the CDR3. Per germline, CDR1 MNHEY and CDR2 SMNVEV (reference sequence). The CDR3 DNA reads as TGTGCCAGCAGTTTAGGGACTCAAACAGAGACCCAGTACTTC. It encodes CASSLGTQTETQYF.

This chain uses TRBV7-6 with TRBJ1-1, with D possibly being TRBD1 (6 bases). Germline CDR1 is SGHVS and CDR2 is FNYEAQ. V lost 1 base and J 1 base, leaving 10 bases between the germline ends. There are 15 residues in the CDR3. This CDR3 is CASSLEGVGNTEAFF. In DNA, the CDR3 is TGTGCCAGCAGCTTAGAGGGGGTGGGGAACACTGAAGCTTTCTTT.

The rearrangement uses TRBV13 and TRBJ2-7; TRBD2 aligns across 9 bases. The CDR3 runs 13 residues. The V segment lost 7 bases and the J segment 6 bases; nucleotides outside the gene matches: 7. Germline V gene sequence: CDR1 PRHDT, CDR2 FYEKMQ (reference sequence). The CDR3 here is CASTAGGPGEQYF. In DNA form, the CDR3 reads TGTGCCAGCACCGCGGGAGGGCCGGGCGAGCAGTACTTC. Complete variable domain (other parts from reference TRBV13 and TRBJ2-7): AAGVIQSPRHLIKEKRETATLKCYPIPRHDTVYWYQQGPGQDPQFLISFYEKMQSDKGSIPDRFSAQQFSDYHSELNMSSLELGDSALYFCASTAGGPGEQYFGPGTRLTVT.

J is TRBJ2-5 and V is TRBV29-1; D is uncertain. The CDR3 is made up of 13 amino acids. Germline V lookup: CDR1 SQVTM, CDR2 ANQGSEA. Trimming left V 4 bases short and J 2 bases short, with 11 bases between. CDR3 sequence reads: CSVGATQQETQYF. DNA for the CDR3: TGCAGCGTTGGTGCCACCCAGCAAGAGACCCAGTACTTC.

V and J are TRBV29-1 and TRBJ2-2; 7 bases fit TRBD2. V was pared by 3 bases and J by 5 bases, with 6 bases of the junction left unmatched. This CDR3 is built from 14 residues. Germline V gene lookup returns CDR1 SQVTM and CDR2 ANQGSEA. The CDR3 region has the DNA TGCAGCGTTGAGGGAGGGGCCAGGACCGGGGAGCTGTTTTTT. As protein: CSVEGGARTGELFF.

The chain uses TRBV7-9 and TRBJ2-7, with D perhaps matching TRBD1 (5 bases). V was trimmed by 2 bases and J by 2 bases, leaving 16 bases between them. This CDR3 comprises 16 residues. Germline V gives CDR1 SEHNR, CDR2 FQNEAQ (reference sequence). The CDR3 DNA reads TGTGCCAGCAGCTTAAGTCTTGTGGACAACACCTACGAGCAGTACTTC. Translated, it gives CASSLSLVDNTYEQYF.

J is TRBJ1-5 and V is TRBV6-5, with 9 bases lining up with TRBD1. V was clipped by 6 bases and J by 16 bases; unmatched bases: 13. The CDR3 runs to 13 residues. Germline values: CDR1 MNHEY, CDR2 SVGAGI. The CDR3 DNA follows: TGTGCCAGCAGCGGGACAGGGATAAAGTTCGAACATTTT. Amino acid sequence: CASSGTGIKFEHF.

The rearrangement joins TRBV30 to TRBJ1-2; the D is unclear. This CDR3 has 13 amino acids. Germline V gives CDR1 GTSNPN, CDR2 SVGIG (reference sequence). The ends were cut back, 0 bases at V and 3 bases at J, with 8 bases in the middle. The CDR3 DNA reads TGTGCCTGGAGTGTACGGGTTTACTATGGCTACACCTTC. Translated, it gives CAWSVRVYYGYTF. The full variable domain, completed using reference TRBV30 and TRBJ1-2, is SQTIHQWPATLVQPVGSPLSLECTVEGTSNPNLYWYRQAAGRGLQLLFYSVGIGQISSEVPQNLSASRPQDRQFILSSKKLLLSDSGFYLCAWSVRVYYGYTFGSGTRLTVV.